The entry below gives a single T cell receptor beta chain sequence along with its context. The antigen is undetermined. The data belong to a study of blood T cells in healthy people across ages. Study information: Template-switching capture recovered about one barcoded beta molecule per two T cells.

Study results and limitations: Observed TCR beta diversity per million T cells went down as age went up. This fall followed a roughly linear course with age. Strong correlation existed between TCR beta diversity and naive T cell percentage. Comparison with aged donors showed that long-lived donors had more naive CD4+ cells and higher diversity.

Using a J-beta primer mix together with a sample-barcoded 5' primer, a second PCR was run for roughly 7 to 12 cycles. In TCRdb, the 5' RACE reads were re-called with MiXCR into one record per CDR3 protein. Among about 1.4 million distinct CDR3 sequences, around 55% were seen once, and the ten largest hold roughly 7%. Germline loops: CDR1 SEHNR, CDR2 FQNEAQ (reference sequence). V lost 3 bases, J lost 5 bases, and 16 bases stayed unmatched. The CDR3 runs 19 residues. Sequencing was done on a sample of blood. This clonotype was obtained from a man aged 18 to 29 in good health. This chain connects TRBV7-9 to TRBJ2-3; 11 positions agree with TRBD2. This CDR3 reads CASSFQPILLAGVVDTQYF. CDR3 sequence (DNA): TGTGCCAGCAGCTTCCAACCGATACTACTAGCGGGAGTGGTAGATACGCAGTATTTT.